Sequencing of this TCR beta chain was carried out in a study of T cell responses to AZD1222 COVID-19 vaccine (dated by TCRdb to the early 2020s). The study in broad terms: Because spike-specific TCR depth and breadth did not differ between the two schedules, AZD1222 recipients who got a second dose at roughly 4 weeks were pooled with those who got a second dose at roughly 12 weeks. A total of about 230 trial participants underwent TCR sequencing, of whom around 200 received two doses of AZD1222 and some 25 received two doses of the MenACWY control vaccine. Enrollment into the trials was organized by age into subgroups of 18-55, 56-69 and 70-plus years, and those subgroups contained 148, 28 and 57 TCR-sequenced participants, respectively. Here is what the overall study found, with its caveats: In the small 56-69-year group, the increase in depth fell short of significance, most likely because of low power. CD4 TCRs associated with the vaccine covered the entire spike protein, and the dominant responses were in regions 160-218 and 743-854. Participants were mostly white British and included more females than males, and it was suggested by the authors that clonal diversity may have been underestimated. Conclusions about previously exposed vaccinees were limited because only six or seven AZD1222 recipients were SARS-CoV-2 seropositive at baseline. Because no day 14 peak-response samples were available, repertoires were characterized only after the peak T cell response. Reportedly, almost half of the unique spike-specific TCRs recognized epitopes lying outside the regions that are mutated in the B.1.351 and B.1.1.7 variants. After two AZD1222 doses, spike-specific TCR breadth and depth were significantly higher than at day 0 and than in MenACWY recipients.

In light of the paper, this sample's time point label describes: baseline before first vaccination. Vaccinee samples came from UK trials COV001 and COV002, including a single-blind randomized controlled phase 2/3 trial of AZD1222 (ChAdOx1 nCoV-19) in healthy adults. For TCRbeta chain sequencing, PBMC samples from trial participants were taken at day 0 and at day 28 after the second dose. Details on this clone: Its specific antigen is unknown. Base qualities are not provided; no much larger clone lies one nucleotide away.

The CDR3 regions of human TCRbeta chains were subjected to immunosequencing. The published analysis was carried out like this. Repertoire TCRs were checked for matches against a reference library of SARS-CoV-2-specific TCRs that had been generated using the MIRA antigen-specificity platform. Breadth was defined as the fraction of unique TCRs that were SARS-CoV-2-associated, and depth was defined as the fraction of total T cells that were SARS-CoV-2-associated. Each spike-specific TCR was assigned to its reactive spike region and to a CD4 or CD8 class using the MIRA data. Log10-transformed breadth and depth values were compared by one-way ANOVA with Sidak's multiple comparisons tests. The table comes from immuneACCESS by way of TCRdb, which keeps in-frame sequences with V and J called. Part of the clones is missing from these tables; in studies checked, under half for an unresolved V gene and the rest for unknown reasons. The V and J calls and clone size are taken from that table; D and trimming were inferred from the DNA. The sample has about 120,000 clones on record, 80% to 90% of them singletons. Of the sample, more than 2.5% falls within the top ten clones.

CDR1 SGDLS and CDR2 YYNGEE are derived from the germline V gene. V ends up 2 bases short and J 2 bases short, with an unmatched junction base count of 2. The CDR3 runs 14 amino acids, cysteine and phenylalanine included. Only CDR3 DNA remains: 42 bases, in frame from the first base. The chain is made from TRBV9 and TRBJ2-3; TRBD1 lines up with 7 middle nucleotides. The input for sequencing was peripheral blood, taken on day 0 of AZD1222 vaccination. The TCR comes from an adult in good health. The sequenced DNA is TGTGCCAGCAGCGTGGGACAGAACACAGATACGCAGTATTTT. This is translated as CASSVGQNTDTQYF.